The clone carrying this T cell receptor (beta chain) has at least ten counts. The source of the sample is a study of T cells in Graves' hyperthyroidism and ophthalmopathy. Using RNA transcripts as the source, TCR beta CDR3 regions were amplified. The HTBI set primed first-round TCR CDR3 RT-PCR. From the multiplex PCR reads, TCRdb called clonotypes with MiXCR, one entry per CDR3 protein. The table records hundreds of thousands of distinct CDR3 sequences, 11% to 15% of them present only once. Sequencing used blood. The receptor was derived from a woman aged 25 to 39 with Graves' hyperthyroidism.

CDR3 region: CASSYGTETYEQYF. CDR3 sequence (DNA): TGTGCCAGCAGTTATGGGACAGAGACCTACGAGCAGTACTTC. This chain joins TRBV6-2 or TRBV6-3 and TRBJ2-7; 7 bases agree with TRBD1. V shed 3 bases, J shed 2 bases, and the junction held 4 bases outside the gene matches. The CDR3 totals 14 residues. From germline, CDR1 is MNHEY and CDR2 SVGEGT.